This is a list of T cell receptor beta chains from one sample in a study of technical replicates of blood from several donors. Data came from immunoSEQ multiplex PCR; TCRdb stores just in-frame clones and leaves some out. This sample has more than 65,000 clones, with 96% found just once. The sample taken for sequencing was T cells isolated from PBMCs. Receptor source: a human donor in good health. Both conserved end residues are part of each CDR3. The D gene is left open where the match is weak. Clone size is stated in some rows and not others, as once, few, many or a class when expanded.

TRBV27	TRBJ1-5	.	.	CASSADRQISNQPQHF	TGTGCCAGCAGTGCAGACAGGCAAATAAGCAATCAGCCCCAGCATTTT
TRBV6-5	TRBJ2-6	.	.	CASSYMSSGANVLTF	TGTGCCAGCAGTTACATGAGCTCTGGGGCCAACGTCCTGACTTTC
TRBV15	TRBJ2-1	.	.	CATSGTPLSSYNEQFF	TGTGCCACCAGCGGGACACCTTTGAGCTCCTACAATGAGCAGTTCTTC
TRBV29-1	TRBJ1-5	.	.	CSVGVSGDGNQPQHF	TGCAGCGTTGGGGTATCGGGGGATGGCAATCAGCCCCAGCATTTT
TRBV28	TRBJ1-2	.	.	CASSLYSGVNYGYTF	TGTGCCAGCAGTTTATATTCGGGGGTCAACTATGGCTACACCTTC
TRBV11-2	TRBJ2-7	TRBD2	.	CASSPAGGTKTYEQYF	TGTGCCAGCAGCCCAGCTGGTGGGACTAAAACGTACGAGCAGTACTTC
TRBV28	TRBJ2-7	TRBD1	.	CASREDRDYEQYF	TGTGCCAGCAGAGAGGACAGGGACTACGAGCAGTACTTC
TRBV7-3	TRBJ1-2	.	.	CASSFPGNYGYTF	TGTGCCAGCAGCTTTCCGGGGAACTATGGCTACACCTTC
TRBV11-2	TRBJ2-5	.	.	CASSLGGVGETQYF	TGTGCCAGCAGCTTAGGGGGGGTAGGAGAGACCCAGTACTTC
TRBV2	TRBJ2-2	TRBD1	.	CAIGQVSTGELFF	TGTGCCATCGGACAGGTTTCGACCGGGGAGCTGTTTTTT
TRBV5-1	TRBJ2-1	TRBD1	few	CASSLDRGGEQFF	TGCGCCAGCAGCTTAGACAGGGGTGGTGAGCAGTTCTTC
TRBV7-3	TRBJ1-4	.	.	CASSLSADEKLFF	TGTGCCAGCAGCCTCTCCGCAGATGAAAAACTGTTTTTT
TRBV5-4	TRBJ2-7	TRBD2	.	CASSPSPGLAAGEQYF	TGTGCCAGCAGCCCTTCACCGGGACTAGCTGCCGGGGAGCAGTACTTC
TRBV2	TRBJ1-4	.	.	CASSLRGGEKLFF	TGTGCCAGCAGTCTGCGGGGGGGAGAAAAACTGTTTTTT
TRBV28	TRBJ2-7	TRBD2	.	CASSLSGIVDEQYF	TGTGCCAGCAGTTTGAGCGGGATAGTCGACGAGCAGTACTTC
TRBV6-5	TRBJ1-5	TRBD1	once	CASSRQGGEDQPQHF	TGTGCCAGCAGCCGACAGGGGGGAGAGGATCAGCCCCAGCATTTT
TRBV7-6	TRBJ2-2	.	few	CASSLDGLSTGELFF	TGTGCCAGCAGCTTAGATGGCTTATCCACCGGGGAGCTGTTTTTT
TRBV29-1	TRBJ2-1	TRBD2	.	CSARAGTSYNEQFF	TGCAGCGCAAGAGCGGGAACATCCTACAATGAGCAGTTCTTC
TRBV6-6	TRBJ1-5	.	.	CASSRENQPQHF	TGTGCCAGCAGCCGCGAGAATCAGCCCCAGCATTTT
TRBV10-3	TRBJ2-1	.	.	CAISAPLFTREMYNEQFF	TGTGCCATCAGTGCTCCCCTCTTTACCCGTGAGATGTACAATGAGCAGTTCTTC
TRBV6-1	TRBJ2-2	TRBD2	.	CASSGGTSGSFDTGELFF	TGTGCCAGCAGTGGGGGGACTAGCGGGAGTTTTGACACCGGGGAGCTGTTTTTT
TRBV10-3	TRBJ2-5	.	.	CAISESYQETQYF	TGTGCCATCAGTGAGTCATATCAAGAGACCCAGTACTTC
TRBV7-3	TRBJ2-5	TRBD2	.	CASSPSGVQETQYF	TGTGCCAGCAGCCCGAGCGGGGTACAAGAGACCCAGTACTTC
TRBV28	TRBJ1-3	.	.	CASSLLPNRQDTIYF	TGTGCCAGCAGTTTACTACCAAACCGACAGGACACCATATATTTT
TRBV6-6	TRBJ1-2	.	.	CASSFIRGEGYTF	TGTGCCAGCAGTTTCATTCGGGGGGAAGGCTACACCTTC
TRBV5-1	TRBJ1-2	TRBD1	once	CASSLGAAGGVGGGYTF	TGCGCCAGCAGCTTGGGCGCGGCAGGGGGCGTTGGAGGAGGCTACACCTTC
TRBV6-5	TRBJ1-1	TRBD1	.	CASSLQGTNTEAFF	TGTGCCAGCAGTCTACAGGGGACTAACACTGAAGCTTTCTTT
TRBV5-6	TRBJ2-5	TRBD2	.	CASSSYFLTSGVQETQYF	TGTGCCAGCAGCTCCTACTTTCTGACTAGCGGGGTTCAAGAGACCCAGTACTTC
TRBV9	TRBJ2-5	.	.	CASSVNGNQETQYF	TGTGCCAGCAGCGTAAACGGGAACCAAGAGACCCAGTACTTC
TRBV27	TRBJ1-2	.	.	CASSLGQNYGYTF	TGTGCCAGCAGTCTCGGACAGAACTATGGCTACACCTTC
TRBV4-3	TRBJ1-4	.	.	CASSQGIATNEKLFF	TGCGCCAGCAGCCAAGGTATAGCAACTAATGAAAAACTGTTTTTT
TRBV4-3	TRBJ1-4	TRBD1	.	CASSQDWTGRNEKLFF	TGCGCCAGCAGCCAAGATTGGACAGGGAGAAATGAAAAACTGTTTTTT
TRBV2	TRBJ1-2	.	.	CASRDTGASNYGYTF	TGTGCCAGCAGGGATACTGGGGCTTCTAACTATGGCTACACCTTC
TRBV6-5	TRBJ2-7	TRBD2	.	CASSYGGGPYEQYF	TGTGCCAGCAGTTACGGGGGGGGTCCCTACGAGCAGTACTTC
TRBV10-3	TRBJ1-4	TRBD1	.	CAISESSGQGFGKLFF	TGTGCCATCAGTGAGTCGAGTGGACAGGGATTCGGAAAACTGTTTTTT
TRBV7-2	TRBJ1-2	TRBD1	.	CASSSGPDRGLAYTF	TGTGCCAGCAGTTCGGGGCCGGACAGGGGGCTCGCCTACACCTTC
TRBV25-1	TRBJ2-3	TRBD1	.	CASRRQGATDTQYF	TGTGCCAGCCGTAGACAGGGGGCAACAGATACGCAGTATTTT
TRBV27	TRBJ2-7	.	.	CATTGKYEQYF	TGTGCCACTACAGGGAAATACGAGCAGTACTTC
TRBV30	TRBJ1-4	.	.	CAWSTGNHLFF	TGTGCCTGGAGTACAGGGAACCATCTGTTTTTT
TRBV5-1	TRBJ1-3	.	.	CASSDSGNTIYF	TGCGCCAGCTCAGACTCTGGAAACACCATATATTTT
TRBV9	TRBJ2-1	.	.	CASSSEQRNEQFF	TGTGCCAGCAGCTCCGAACAGAGAAATGAGCAGTTCTTC
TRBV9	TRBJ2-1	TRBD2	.	CASSVEAGLANNEQFF	TGTGCCAGCAGCGTAGAAGCGGGACTAGCCAACAATGAGCAGTTCTTC
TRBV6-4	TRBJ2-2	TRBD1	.	CASSERQGFGELFF	TGTGCCAGCAGTGAACGACAGGGGTTCGGGGAGCTGTTTTTT
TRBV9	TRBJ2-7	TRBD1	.	CASSAGPGGYEQYF	TGTGCCAGCAGCGCCGGCCCAGGGGGCTACGAGCAGTACTTC
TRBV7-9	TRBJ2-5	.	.	CAFWDSNTEETQYF	TGTGCCTTCTGGGACTCCAATACTGAAGAGACCCAGTACTTC
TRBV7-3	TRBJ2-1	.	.	CASSLISAVSVYNEQFF	TGTGCCAGCAGCTTAATTTCCGCGGTATCCGTCTACAATGAGCAGTTCTTC
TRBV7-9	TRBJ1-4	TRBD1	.	CASRSGQATNEKLFF	TGTGCCAGCAGATCCGGACAGGCAACTAATGAAAAACTGTTTTTT
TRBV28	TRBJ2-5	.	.	CASSYALIETQYF	TGTGCCAGCAGTTACGCCCTAATCGAGACCCAGTACTTC
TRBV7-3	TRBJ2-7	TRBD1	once	CASSSGTGAAEQYF	TGTGCCAGCAGCTCCGGGACAGGGGCGGCCGAGCAGTACTTC
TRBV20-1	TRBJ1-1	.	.	CSAINPGGAFF	TGCAGTGCGATCAACCCGGGGGGGGCTTTCTTT
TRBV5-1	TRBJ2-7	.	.	CASRAEQVSSYEQYF	TGCGCCAGCAGAGCAGAACAGGTTAGCTCCTACGAGCAGTACTTC
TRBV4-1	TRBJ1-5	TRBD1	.	CASSYRDRGKNQPQHF	TGCGCCAGCAGCTACCGGGACAGGGGGAAAAATCAGCCCCAGCATTTT